These 8 T cell receptor beta chains share one sample of origin, sequenced in a study of T cell responses to AZD1222 COVID-19 vaccine. The table came from immunoSEQ multiplex PCR; TCRdb's copy has only in-frame clones and leaves some out. The sample has 140,000 or so clones; 90% to 95% are singletons. This sample comprised peripheral blood, obtained after recovery from COVID-19. These receptor sequences come from an adult who had recovered from COVID-19.

This rearrangement joins TRBV7-8 to TRBJ2-1, with 10 bases aligning to TRBD1. The J segment lost 1 base and the V segment lost 4 bases, leaving 7 bases of the junction unmatched. Looked up from germline, CDR1 is SGHVS and CDR2 is FQNEAQ. The CDR3 is 17 residues long. The CDR3 region has the DNA TGTGCCAGCAGCTCCCGCTGGGACAGGGGTTCCTACAATGAGCAGTTCTTC. This encodes CASSSRWDRGSYNEQFF.

The J gene is TRBJ1-2, the V gene TRBV7-9, with a possible D match to TRBD1 (5 bases). From germline, CDR1 is SEHNR and CDR2 FQNEAQ (reference sequence). V was cut by 2 bases and J by 2 bases, with 15 bases left in between. The CDR3 has 16 amino acids. The CDR3 here is CASSLYVAGPNYGYTF. The CDR3 DNA is TGTGCCAGCAGCTTATATGTTGCAGGGCCCAACTATGGCTACACCTTC. The complete variable domain, with remaining parts taken from reference TRBV7-9 and TRBJ1-2, reads DTGVSQNPRHKITKRGQNVTFRCDPISEHNRLYWYRQTLGQGPEFLTYFQNEAQLEKSRLLSDRFSAERPKGSFSTLEIQRTEQGDSAMYLCASSLYVAGPNYGYTFGSGTRLTVV.

The V and J genes are TRBV28 and TRBJ2-3, with TRBD1 matching 9 bases. Trimming at V came to 8 bases and at J to 4 bases, leaving 13 bases not matched to a gene. The length of the CDR3 is 16 residues. Per the germline V gene, CDR1 is MDHEN and CDR2 is SYDVKM. Here the CDR3 DNA reads TGTGCCAGCGAAGCTGGGGGAAGACAGGGGGCAGATACGCAGTATTTT. This gives the protein CASEAGGRQGADTQYF.

The V call is TRBV6-5, the J call TRBJ1-1; no clear D gene. The germline V gene has CDR1 MNHEY and CDR2 SVGAGI. Trimming cost V 8 bases and J 1 base, with 14 bases left between them. CDR3 length: 14 amino acids. The CDR3 loop reads CASFLAQWNTEAFF. CDR3 in DNA: TGTGCCAGCTTTTTGGCCCAGTGGAACACTGAAGCTTTCTTT.

V usage is TRBV5-4 and J usage is TRBJ2-1, with D possibly being TRBD2 (5 bases). The CDR3 extends over 11 amino acids. Germline CDR1 is SGHNT and CDR2 is YYREEE (reference sequence). V lost 7 bases, J lost 7 bases, and 9 bases lay in between. The CDR3 DNA reads TGTGCCAGCGGGAGTTTTAATGAGCAGTTCTTC. This gives the protein CASGSFNEQFF.

V and J are TRBV7-9 and TRBJ1-6, with TRBD1 as a possible D gene (6 bases). Germline CDR1 and CDR2: SEHNR and FQNEAQ (reference sequence). Trimming pared 3 bases from V and 0 bases from J, leaving 6 bases between. CDR3 length: 15 residues. The CDR3 coding sequence is TGTGCCAGCAGCTTGGACAGCTCCTATAATTCACCCCTCCACTTT. It specifies CASSLDSSYNSPLHF.

The V call is TRBV19, the J call TRBJ1-2, with D maybe TRBD1 (6 bases). V lost 5 bases and J lost 8, with 12 bases in between. Per germline, CDR1 LNHDA and CDR2 SQIVND (reference sequence). CDR3 length equals 12 residues. For the CDR3, the DNA is TGTGCCAGTAGTGCCAGGGGCGGCGGCTACACCTTC. This gives the protein CASSARGGGYTF.

This sequence joins TRBV20-1 and TRBJ1-2, with D possibly being TRBD1 (5 bases). CDR3 size: 11 residues. From germline, CDR1 is DFQATT and CDR2 SNEGSKA (reference sequence). The V gene lost 5 bases and the J gene lost 14 bases, with 18 bases spanning the gap. As DNA, the CDR3 is TGCAGTGCTGTACAGGATCGGTCCCAGACCTTC. It is translated as CSAVQDRSQTF.